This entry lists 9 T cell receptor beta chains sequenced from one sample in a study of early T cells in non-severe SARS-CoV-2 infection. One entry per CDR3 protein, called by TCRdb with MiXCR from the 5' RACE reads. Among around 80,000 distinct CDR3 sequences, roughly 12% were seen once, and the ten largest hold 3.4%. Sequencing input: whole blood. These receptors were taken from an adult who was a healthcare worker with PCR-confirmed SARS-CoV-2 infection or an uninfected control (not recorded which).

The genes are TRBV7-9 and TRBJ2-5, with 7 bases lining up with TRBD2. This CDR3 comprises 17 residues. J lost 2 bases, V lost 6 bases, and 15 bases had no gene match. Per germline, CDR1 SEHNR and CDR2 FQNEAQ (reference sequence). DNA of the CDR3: TGTGCCAGCAGTCGATGGGGCCGGGAGGCCTTTCAAGAGACCCAGTACTTC. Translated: CASSRWGREAFQETQYF.

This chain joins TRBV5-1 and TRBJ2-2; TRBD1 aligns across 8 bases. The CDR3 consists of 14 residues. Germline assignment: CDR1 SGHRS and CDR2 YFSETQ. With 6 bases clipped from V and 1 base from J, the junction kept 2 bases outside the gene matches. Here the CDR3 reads CASKGTGNTGELFF. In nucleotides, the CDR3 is TGCGCCAGCAAAGGGACAGGGAACACCGGGGAGCTGTTTTTT.

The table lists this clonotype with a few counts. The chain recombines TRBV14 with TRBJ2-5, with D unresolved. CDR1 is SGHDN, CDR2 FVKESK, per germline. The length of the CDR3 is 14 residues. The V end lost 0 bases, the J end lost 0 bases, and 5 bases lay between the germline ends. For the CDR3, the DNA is TGTGCCAGCAGCCAAGAGGGATACCAAGAGACCCAGTACTTC. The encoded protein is CASSQEGYQETQYF.

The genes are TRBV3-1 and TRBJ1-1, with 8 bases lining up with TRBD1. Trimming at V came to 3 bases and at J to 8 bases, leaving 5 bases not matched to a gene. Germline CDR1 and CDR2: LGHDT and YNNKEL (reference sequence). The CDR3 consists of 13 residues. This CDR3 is CASSHRQGKEAFF. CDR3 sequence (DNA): TGTGCCAGCAGCCATAGACAGGGGAAAGAAGCTTTCTTT.

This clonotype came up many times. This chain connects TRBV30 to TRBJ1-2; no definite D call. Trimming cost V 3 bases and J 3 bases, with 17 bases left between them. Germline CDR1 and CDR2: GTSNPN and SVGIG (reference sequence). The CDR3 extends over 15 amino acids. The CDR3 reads CAWRGTPPVYYGYTF. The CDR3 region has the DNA TGTGCCTGGAGAGGAACACCGCCCGTTTACTATGGCTACACCTTC.

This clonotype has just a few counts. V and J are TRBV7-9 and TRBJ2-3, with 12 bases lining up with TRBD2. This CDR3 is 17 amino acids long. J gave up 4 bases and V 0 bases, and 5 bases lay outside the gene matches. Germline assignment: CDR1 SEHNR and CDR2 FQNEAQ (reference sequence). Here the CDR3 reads CASSLATSGRFPDTQYF. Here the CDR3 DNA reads TGTGCCAGCAGCTTAGCTACTAGCGGGAGGTTTCCAGATACGCAGTATTTT.

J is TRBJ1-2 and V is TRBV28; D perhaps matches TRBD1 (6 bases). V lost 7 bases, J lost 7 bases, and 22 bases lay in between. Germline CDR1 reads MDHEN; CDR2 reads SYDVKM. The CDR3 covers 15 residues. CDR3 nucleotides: TGTGCCAGCACTTTTCGACAGGTTAACGGGGGTGGCTACACCTTC. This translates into CASTFRQVNGGGYTF.

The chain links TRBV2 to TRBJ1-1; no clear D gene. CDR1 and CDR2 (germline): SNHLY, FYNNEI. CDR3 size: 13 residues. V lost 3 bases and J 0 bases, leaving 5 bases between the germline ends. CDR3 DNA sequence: TGTGCCAGCAGTGATAGAGTGAACACTGAAGCTTTCTTT. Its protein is CASSDRVNTEAFF.

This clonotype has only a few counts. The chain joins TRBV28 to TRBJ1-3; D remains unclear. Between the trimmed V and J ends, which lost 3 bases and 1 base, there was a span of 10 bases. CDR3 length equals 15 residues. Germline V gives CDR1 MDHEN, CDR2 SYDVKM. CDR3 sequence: CASSFTRESGNTIYF. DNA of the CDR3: TGTGCCAGCAGTTTTACTCGGGAGTCTGGAAACACCATATATTTT.